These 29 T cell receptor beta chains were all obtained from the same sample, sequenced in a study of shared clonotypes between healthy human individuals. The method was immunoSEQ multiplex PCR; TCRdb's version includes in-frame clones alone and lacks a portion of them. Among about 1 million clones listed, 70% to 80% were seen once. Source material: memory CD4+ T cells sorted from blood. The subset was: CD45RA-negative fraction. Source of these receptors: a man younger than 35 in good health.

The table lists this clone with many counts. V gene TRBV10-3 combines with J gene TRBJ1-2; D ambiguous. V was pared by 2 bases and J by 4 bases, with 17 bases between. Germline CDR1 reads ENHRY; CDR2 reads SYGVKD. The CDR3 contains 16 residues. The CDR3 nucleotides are TGTGCCATCAGTGAGCCCACGGGTCGCTCGGGCTATGGCTACACCTTC. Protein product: CAISEPTGRSGYGYTF.

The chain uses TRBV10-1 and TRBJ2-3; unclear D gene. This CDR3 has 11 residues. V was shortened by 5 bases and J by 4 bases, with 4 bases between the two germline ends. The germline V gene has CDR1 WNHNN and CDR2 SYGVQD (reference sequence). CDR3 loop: CASSQADTQYF. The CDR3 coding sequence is TGCGCCAGCAGTCAAGCAGATACGCAGTATTTT.

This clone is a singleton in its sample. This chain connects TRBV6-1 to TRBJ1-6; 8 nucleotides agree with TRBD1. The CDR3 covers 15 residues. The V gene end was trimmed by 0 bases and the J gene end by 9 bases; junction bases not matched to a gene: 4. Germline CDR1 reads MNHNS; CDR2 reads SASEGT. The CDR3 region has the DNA TGTGCCAGCAGTGAAGCGGACAGGGCCATTTCACCCCTCCACTTT. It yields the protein CASSEADRAISPLHF.

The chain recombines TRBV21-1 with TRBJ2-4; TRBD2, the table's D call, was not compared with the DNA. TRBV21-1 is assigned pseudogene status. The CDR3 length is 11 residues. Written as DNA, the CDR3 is TGTGCCAGCAGCAAGGGGAGCATTCAGTACTTC. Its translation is CASSKGSIQYF.

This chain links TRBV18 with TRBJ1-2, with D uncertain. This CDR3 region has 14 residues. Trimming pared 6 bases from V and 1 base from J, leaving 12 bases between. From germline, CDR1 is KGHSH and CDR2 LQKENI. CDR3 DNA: TGTGCCAGCTCCCCGGGCATTGATAACTATGGCTACACCTTC. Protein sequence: CASSPGIDNYGYTF.

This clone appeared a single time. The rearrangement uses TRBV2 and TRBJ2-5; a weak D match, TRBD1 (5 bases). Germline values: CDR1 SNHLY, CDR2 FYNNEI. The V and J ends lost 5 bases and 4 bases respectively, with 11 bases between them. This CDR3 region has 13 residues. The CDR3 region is CASSPQGGETQYF. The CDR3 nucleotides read TGTGCCAGCAGTCCCCAGGGTGGAGAGACCCAGTACTTC.

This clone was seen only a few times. The CDR3 is CASSRWGNTEAFF. The CDR3 bases are TGTGCCAGTAGTAGATGGGGGAACACTGAAGCTTTCTTT. This chain links TRBV19 with TRBJ1-1; D remains unclear. V lost 4 bases, J lost 1 base, and 7 bases lay in between. The V gene's germline CDR1 is LNHDA and CDR2 SQIVND (reference sequence). The CDR3 is 13 residues long.

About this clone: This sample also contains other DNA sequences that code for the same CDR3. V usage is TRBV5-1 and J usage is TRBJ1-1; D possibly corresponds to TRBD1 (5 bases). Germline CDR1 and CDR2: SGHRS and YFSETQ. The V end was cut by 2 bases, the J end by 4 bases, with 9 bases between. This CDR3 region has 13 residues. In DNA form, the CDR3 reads TGCGCCAGCAGCTTCACAGGCGGCACTGAAGCTTTCTTT. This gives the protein CASSFTGGTEAFF.

The chain's CDR3 is CAIGIFRDTEAFF. The CDR3 nucleotides are TGTGCCATTGGTATCTTCCGGGACACTGAAGCTTTCTTT. This rearrangement joins TRBV10-3 to TRBJ1-1; D not certain. From germline, CDR1 is ENHRY and CDR2 SYGVKD. The CDR3 sequence is 13 residues long. V gave up 9 bases and J gave up 3 bases, with 14 bases separating them.

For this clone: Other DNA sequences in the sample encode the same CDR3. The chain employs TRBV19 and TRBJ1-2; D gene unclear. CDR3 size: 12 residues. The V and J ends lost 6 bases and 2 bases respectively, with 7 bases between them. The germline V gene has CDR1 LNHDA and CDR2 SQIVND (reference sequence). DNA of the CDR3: TGTGCCAGTAGAACACAAAACTATGGCTACACCTTC. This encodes CASRTQNYGYTF. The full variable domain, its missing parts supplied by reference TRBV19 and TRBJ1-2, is DGGITQSPKYLFRKEGQNVTLSCEQNLNHDAMYWYRQDPGQGLRLIYYSQIVNDFQKGDIAEGYSVSREKKESFPLTVTSAQKNPTAFYLCASRTQNYGYTFGSGTRLTVV.

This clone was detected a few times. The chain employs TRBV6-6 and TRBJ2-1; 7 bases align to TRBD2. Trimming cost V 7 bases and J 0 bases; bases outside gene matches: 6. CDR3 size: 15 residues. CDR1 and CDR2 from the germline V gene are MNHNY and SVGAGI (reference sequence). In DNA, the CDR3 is TGTGCCAGCACCGAAAGCGGGGTCTCCTACAATGAGCAGTTCTTC. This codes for CASTESGVSYNEQFF.

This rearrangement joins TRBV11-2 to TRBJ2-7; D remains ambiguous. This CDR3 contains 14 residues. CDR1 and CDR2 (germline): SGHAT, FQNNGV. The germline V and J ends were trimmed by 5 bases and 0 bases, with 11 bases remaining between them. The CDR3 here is CASSMRIDSYEQYF. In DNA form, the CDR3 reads TGTGCCAGCAGCATGCGGATAGACTCCTACGAGCAGTACTTC.

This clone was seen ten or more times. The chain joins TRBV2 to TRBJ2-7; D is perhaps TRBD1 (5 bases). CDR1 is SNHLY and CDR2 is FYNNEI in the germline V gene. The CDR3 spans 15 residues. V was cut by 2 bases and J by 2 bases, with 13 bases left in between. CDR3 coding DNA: TGTGCCAGCAGTGAAAGCCAGGGCATCGCCTACGAGCAGTACTTC. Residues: CASSESQGIAYEQYF.

CDR3 DNA: TGCGCCAGCAGCTCCTCAGGGGACGGACGCACTGAAGCTTTCTTT. Its translation is CASSSSGDGRTEAFF. This chain joins TRBV5-1 and TRBJ1-1; tentative D call: TRBD1 (6 bases). The CDR3 runs to 15 residues. The germline V gene encodes CDR1 SGHRS and CDR2 YFSETQ. V was shortened by 3 bases and J by 4 bases, with 16 bases between the two germline ends. The full variable domain, in which reference TRBV5-1 and TRBJ1-1 provide the parts outside the CDR3, is KAGVTQTPRYLIKTRGQQVTLSCSPISGHRSVSWYQQTPGQGLQFLFEYFSETQRNKGNFPGRFSGRQFSNSRSEMNVSTLELGDSALYLCASSSSGDGRTEAFFGQGTRLTVV.

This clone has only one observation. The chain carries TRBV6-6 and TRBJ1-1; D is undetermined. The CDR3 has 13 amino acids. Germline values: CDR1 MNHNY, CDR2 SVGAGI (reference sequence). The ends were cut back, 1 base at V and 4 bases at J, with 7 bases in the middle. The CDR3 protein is CASSYLPGTEAFF. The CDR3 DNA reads TGTGCCAGCAGTTACTTACCGGGCACTGAAGCTTTCTTT.

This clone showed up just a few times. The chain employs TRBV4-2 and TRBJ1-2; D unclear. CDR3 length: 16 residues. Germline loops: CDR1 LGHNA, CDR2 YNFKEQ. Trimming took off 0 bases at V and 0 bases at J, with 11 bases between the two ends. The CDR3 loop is CASSQDRLAPNYGYTF. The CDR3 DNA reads TGTGCCAGCAGCCAAGATCGTCTAGCCCCTAACTATGGCTACACCTTC.

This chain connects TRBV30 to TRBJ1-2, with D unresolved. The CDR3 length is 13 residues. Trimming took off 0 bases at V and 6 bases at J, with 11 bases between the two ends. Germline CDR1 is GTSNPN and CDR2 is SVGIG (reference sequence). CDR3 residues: CAWSVFDFNGYTF. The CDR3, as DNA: TGTGCCTGGAGTGTATTCGATTTCAATGGCTACACCTTC.

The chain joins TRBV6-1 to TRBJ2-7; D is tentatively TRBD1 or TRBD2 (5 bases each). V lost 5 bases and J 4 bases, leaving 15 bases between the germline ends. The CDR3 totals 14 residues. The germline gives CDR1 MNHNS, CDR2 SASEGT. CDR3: CASSSSGWRYEQYF. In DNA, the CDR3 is TGTGCCAGCAGTTCTTCAGGGTGGAGGTACGAGCAGTACTTC.

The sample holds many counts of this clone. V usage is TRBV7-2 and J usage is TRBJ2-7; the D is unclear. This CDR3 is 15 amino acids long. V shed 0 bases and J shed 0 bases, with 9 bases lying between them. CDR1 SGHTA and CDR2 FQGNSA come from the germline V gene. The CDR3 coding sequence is TGTGCCAGCAGCTTAGCGGTCAGGAGCTCCTACGAGCAGTACTTC. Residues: CASSLAVRSSYEQYF.

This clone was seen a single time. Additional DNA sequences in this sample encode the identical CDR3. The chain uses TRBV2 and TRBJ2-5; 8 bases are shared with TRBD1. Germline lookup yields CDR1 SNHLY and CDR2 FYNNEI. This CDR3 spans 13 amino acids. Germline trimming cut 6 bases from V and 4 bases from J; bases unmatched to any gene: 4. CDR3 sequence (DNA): TGTGCCAGCAGCGGACAGGGAGGAGAGACCCAGTACTTC. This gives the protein CASSGQGGETQYF.

In DNA form, the CDR3 reads TGCGCCAGCAGCTTGGAGAAGGGAGTGTTATATTTT. Encoded protein: CASSLEKGVLYF. The chain combines TRBV5-1 with TRBJ1-3, with unresolved D. From germline, CDR1 is SGHRS and CDR2 YFSETQ. V was cut by 0 bases and J by 14 bases, with 12 bases left in between. This CDR3 region has 12 residues.

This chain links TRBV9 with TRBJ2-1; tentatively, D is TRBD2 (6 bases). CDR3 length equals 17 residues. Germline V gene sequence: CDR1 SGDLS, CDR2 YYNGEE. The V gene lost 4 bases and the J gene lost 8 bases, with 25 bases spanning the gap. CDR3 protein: CASSPRLGGLVGDEQFF. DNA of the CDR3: TGTGCCAGCAGCCCCCGGCTGGGGGGTCTCGTGGGGGATGAGCAGTTCTTC.

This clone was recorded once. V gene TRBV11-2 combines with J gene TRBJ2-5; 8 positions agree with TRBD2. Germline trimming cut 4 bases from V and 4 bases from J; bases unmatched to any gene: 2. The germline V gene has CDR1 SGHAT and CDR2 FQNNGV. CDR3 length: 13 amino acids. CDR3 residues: CASSSRGAETQYF. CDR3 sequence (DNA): TGTGCCAGCAGCTCGCGGGGGGCAGAGACCCAGTACTTC. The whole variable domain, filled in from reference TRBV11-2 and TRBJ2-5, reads EAGVAQSPRYKIIEKRQSVAFWCNPISGHATLYWYQQILGQGPKLLIQFQNNGVVDDSQLPKDRFSAERLKGVDSTLKIQPAKLEDSAVYLCASSSRGAETQYFGPGTRLLVL.

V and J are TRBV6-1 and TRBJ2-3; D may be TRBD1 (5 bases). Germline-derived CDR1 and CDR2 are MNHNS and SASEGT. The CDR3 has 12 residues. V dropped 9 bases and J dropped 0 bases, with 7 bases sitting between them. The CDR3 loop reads CASPGSTDTQYF. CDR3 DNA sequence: TGTGCCAGTCCAGGGAGCACAGATACGCAGTATTTT.

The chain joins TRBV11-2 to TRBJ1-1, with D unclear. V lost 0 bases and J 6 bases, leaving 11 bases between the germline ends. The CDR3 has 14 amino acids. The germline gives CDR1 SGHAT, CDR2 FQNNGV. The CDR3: CASSLDRVSPEAFF. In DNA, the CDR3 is TGTGCCAGCAGCTTAGACCGGGTGAGTCCTGAAGCTTTCTTT.

CDR3 DNA sequence: TGTGCCATCTCCCAATTGACAGGGGATAACGAGCAGTACTTC. It specifies CAISQLTGDNEQYF. V and J are TRBV10-3 and TRBJ2-7; TRBD1 aligns across 8 bases. V was pared by 8 bases and J by 5 bases, with 11 bases of the junction left unmatched. The germline V gene encodes CDR1 ENHRY and CDR2 SYGVKD. This CDR3 is built from 14 residues.

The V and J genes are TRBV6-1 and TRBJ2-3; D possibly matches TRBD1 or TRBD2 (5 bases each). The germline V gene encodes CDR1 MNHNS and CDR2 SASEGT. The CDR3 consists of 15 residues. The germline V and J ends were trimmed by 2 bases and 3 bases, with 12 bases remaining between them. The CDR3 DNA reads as TGTGCCAGCAGTGAACCGGGACCACGGACAGATACGCAGTATTTT. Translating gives CASSEPGPRTDTQYF.

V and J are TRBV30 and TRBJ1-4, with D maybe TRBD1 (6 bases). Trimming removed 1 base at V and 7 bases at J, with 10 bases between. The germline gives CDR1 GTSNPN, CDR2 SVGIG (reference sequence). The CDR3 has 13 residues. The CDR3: CAWSGRQAEKLFF. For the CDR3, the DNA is TGTGCCTGGAGTGGCCGACAGGCTGAAAAACTGTTTTTT.

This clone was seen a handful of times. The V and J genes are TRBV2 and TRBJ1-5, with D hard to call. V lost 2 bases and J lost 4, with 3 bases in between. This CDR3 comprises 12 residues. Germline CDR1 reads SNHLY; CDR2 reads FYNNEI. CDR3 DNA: TGTGCCAGCAGTGAACCTAATCAGCCCCAGCATTTT. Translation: CASSEPNQPQHF.